A single count supports the clone carrying this T cell receptor (beta chain). Its antigen remains unidentified. This sample stems from a study of T cell responses to AZD1222 COVID-19 vaccine. The study's findings and limits: Researchers took repertoire samples only after the peak T cell response had come.

The CDR3 has 12 amino acids. Trimming pared 5 bases from V and 7 bases from J, leaving 8 bases between. Germline assignment: CDR1 MNHNY and CDR2 SVGAGI (reference sequence). Data came from immunoSEQ multiplex PCR; TCRdb stores just in-frame clones and leaves some out. This sample has 120,000 to 150,000 clones, with approximately 95% found just once. The sequenced sample was peripheral blood, obtained on day 0 of MenACWY control vaccination. The V gene is TRBV6-6, the J gene TRBJ2-2; maybe TRBD2 (6 bases). The clonotype was recovered from an adult in good health. The CDR3: CASSRDFGELFF. The DNA of the CDR3 is TGTGCCAGCAGTCGGGACTTCGGGGAGCTGTTTTTT.